A selection of T cell receptor beta chains follows, all from one sample in a study of tumor-infiltrating lymphocytes in localized non-small cell lung cancer. Method: immunoSEQ multiplex PCR; TCRdb's copy keeps in-frame clones and lacks some. The sample lists about 21,000 clones; over 70% were seen once. The sample was lung tumor tissue. All receptors come from a human donor with non-small cell lung cancer. Each CDR3 is given with its conserved first and last residue. Each record gives: J gene, V gene, D gene, clone size, CDR3 DNA, CDR3 protein. D genes are given only for firm matches. Clone size appears in some rows only: once, few, many, or a class for an expanded clone.

TRBJ2-1 TRBV9 TRBD1 - TGTGCCAGCAGCATCGGACAGGGGCCTACCGATGAGCAGTTCTTC CASSIGQGPTDEQFF
TRBJ1-5 TRBV15 - - TGTGCCACCAGCAGAGATCTGGGGACCTTGCAGCCCCAGCATTTT CATSRDLGTLQPQHF
TRBJ2-5 TRBV4-1 - once TGCGCCAGCAGCCCGCCCGGGCAGGGAGGAGAGACCCAGTACTTC CASSPPGQGGETQYF
TRBJ1-4 TRBV7-2 - - TGTGCCAGCAGCTTAGTGGGGATCTCGGAAAAACTGTTTTTT CASSLVGISEKLFF
TRBJ2-2 TRBV5-4 - - TGTGCCAGCAGCCGGGACGCCGCCAAGAACACCGGGGAGCTGTTTTTT CASSRDAAKNTGELFF
TRBJ2-1 TRBV7-2 - - TGTGCCAGCATCAGTCAACTGGGACTTACCGTCAGTGAGCAGTTCTTC CASISQLGLTVSEQFF
TRBJ2-7 TRBV7-2 - - TGTGCCAGCAGCCGTTCAGTGGCGGGTGGGTACGAGCAGTACTTC CASSRSVAGGYEQYF
TRBJ1-4 TRBV15 - - TGTGCCACCTCTTGGGGAACTAATGAAAAACTGTTTTTT CATSWGTNEKLFF
TRBJ1-2 TRBV4-2 TRBD1 - TGTGCCAGCAGCCCCGGGACAGGGGCTAACTATGGCTACACCTTC CASSPGTGANYGYTF
TRBJ1-3 TRBV11-2 - - TGTGCCAGCAGCTTAGTGGGGCAGGGAAACACCATATATTTT CASSLVGQGNTIYF
TRBJ2-7 TRBV27 TRBD2 - TGTGCCAGCGCGGGACTAGCGGGAGTTTTCTACGAGCAGTACTTC CASAGLAGVFYEQYF
TRBJ1-3 TRBV7-8 - - TGTGCCAGCAGCTATTTAGCCGTCCCTCGGGGCTCTGGAAACACCATATATTTT CASSYLAVPRGSGNTIYF
TRBJ1-2 TRBV6-1 - - TGTGCCAGCAACCTCAGCGAGGGGGGCTACACCTTC CASNLSEGGYTF
TRBJ1-1 TRBV7-8 - - TGTGCCAGCAGCTTACCTCAGGCATCGAACACTGAAGCTTTCTTT CASSLPQASNTEAFF
TRBJ1-1 TRBV7-9 - few TGTGCCAGCAGCTTAGAGGGCAGGGGCGACACTGAAGCTTTCTTT CASSLEGRGDTEAFF
TRBJ2-5 TRBV6-5 - - TGTGCCAGCTCTAGCGATCAAGAGACCCAGTACTTC CASSSDQETQYF